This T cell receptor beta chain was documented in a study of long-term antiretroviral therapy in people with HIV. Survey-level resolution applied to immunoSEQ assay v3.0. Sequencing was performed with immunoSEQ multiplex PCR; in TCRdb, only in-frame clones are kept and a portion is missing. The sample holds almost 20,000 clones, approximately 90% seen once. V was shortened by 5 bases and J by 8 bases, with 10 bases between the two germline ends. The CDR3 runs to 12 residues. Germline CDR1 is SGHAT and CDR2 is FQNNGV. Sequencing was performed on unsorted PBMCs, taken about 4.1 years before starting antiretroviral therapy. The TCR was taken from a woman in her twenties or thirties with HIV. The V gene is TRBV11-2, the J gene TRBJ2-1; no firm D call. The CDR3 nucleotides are TGTGCCAGCAGCGGCCCATTTGATGAGCAGTTCTTC. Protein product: CASSGPFDEQFF.